The 27 T cell receptor beta chains below all came from one sample that was sequenced in a study of blood T cell repertoires in COVID-19. Some clones are missing from TCRdb's copy, which holds only in-frame ones; the method was immunoSEQ multiplex PCR. The sample lists about 140,000 clones, about 82% occurring once. Material: peripheral blood. Every receptor here comes from a woman older than 75 with active or convalescent COVID-19.

J is TRBJ1-2 and V is TRBV5-4; TRBD1 might be the D (6 bases). CDR1 and CDR2 from the germline V gene are SGHNT and YYREEE (reference sequence). CDR3 length: 13 amino acids. The germline V and J ends were trimmed by 4 bases and 3 bases, with 10 bases remaining between them. CDR3 amino acids: CASSLGQYYGYTF. CDR3 DNA sequence: TGTGCCAGCAGCCTAGGACAGTACTATGGCTACACCTTC.

The chain recombines TRBV2 with TRBJ2-5; perhaps TRBD1 as D (5 bases). CDR3 length: 15 residues. Per the germline V gene, CDR1 is SNHLY and CDR2 is FYNNEI. The V end lost 0 bases, the J end lost 5 bases, and 13 bases lay between the germline ends. The CDR3 nucleotides read TGTGCCAGCAGTGAAGCGCCAGCTGGGGCGGAGACCCAGTACTTC. It specifies CASSEAPAGAETQYF.

The chain has TRBV27 and TRBJ1-1, with D possibly TRBD1 on 5 matching bases. This CDR3 has 16 amino acids. Per germline, CDR1 MNHEY and CDR2 SMNVEV (reference sequence). Trimming took off 3 bases at V and 5 bases at J, with 19 bases between the two ends. In nucleotides, the CDR3 is TGTGCCAGCAGTTTCCCCTCGGGGGGAGGCCGGACTGAAGCTTTCTTT. It specifies CASSFPSGGGRTEAFF.

V gene TRBV4-2 combines with J gene TRBJ2-1; 7 bases are a match to TRBD2. The CDR3 totals 14 residues. Germline V CDR1 and CDR2: LGHNA, YNFKEQ. Trimming cost V 4 bases and J 5 bases; bases outside gene matches: 5. CDR3 DNA sequence: TGTGCCAGCAGCCCCCGACTAGCCGACAATGAGCAGTTCTTC. It codes for CASSPRLADNEQFF.

The chain couples TRBV7-2 to TRBJ2-7; D call uncertain. Trimming cost V 8 bases and J 3 bases, with 8 bases left between them. CDR3 length: 11 amino acids. Germline V gene sequence: CDR1 SGHTA, CDR2 FQGNSA. The CDR3: CASSLDYEQYF. The CDR3 nucleotides are TGTGCCAGCTCCCTAGACTACGAGCAGTACTTC.

CDR3 sequence: CASFKAFF. The CDR3 DNA reads as TGTGCCAGCTTCAAAGCTTTCTTT. V and J are TRBV21-1 and TRBJ1-1; no check of the table's D call, TRBD1, against the DNA was made. TRBV21-1 is flagged as a pseudogene. The CDR3 runs 8 residues.

This clone has just one count. The gene calls are TRBV7-3 and TRBJ2-3; tentative D call: TRBD1 (5 bases). The CDR3 is made up of 15 amino acids. Trimming left V 5 bases short and J 4 bases short, with 16 bases between. The germline V gene has CDR1 SGHTA and CDR2 FQGTGA. CDR3 sequence: CASSPQGFQSDTQYF. The CDR3 bases are TGTGCCAGCAGCCCTCAGGGTTTTCAGTCAGATACGCAGTATTTT.

This chain joins TRBV5-1 and TRBJ1-4; 7 nucleotides agree with TRBD1. Germline loops: CDR1 SGHRS, CDR2 YFSETQ. This CDR3 contains 15 residues. With 1 base clipped from V and 8 bases from J, the junction kept 8 bases outside the gene matches. CDR3 protein: CASSLKGASREKLFF. In DNA, the CDR3 is TGCGCCAGCAGCTTGAAGGGGGCGTCTCGCGAAAAACTGTTTTTT.

V is TRBV5-5 and J is TRBJ2-5, with 14 bases identical to TRBD2. V trimming: 3 bases; J trimming: 2 bases; junction bases outside the gene matches: 3. Germline CDR1 SGHKS, CDR2 YYEKEE (reference sequence). CDR3 length: 16 amino acids. CDR3 sequence (DNA): TGTGCCAGCAGCTCTAGGACTAGCGGGGGGCAAGAGACCCAGTACTTC. It encodes CASSSRTSGGQETQYF.

By sample share, this clone is large. The chain recombines TRBV4-3 with TRBJ2-1, with 8 bases fitting TRBD2. Germline V gene sequence: CDR1 LGHNA, CDR2 YSLEER. CDR3 size: 18 residues. After removal of 0 bases from V and 8 bases from J, the junction contained 15 bases not matched to a gene. CDR3 region: CASSQDLTGGLLLDEQFF. CDR3 DNA sequence: TGCGCCAGCAGCCAAGATCTGACGGGGGGGCTTCTCTTGGATGAGCAGTTCTTC.

The J gene is TRBJ1-5, the V gene TRBV2; maybe TRBD1 (5 bases). Trimming removed 3 bases at V and 3 bases at J, with 6 bases between. This CDR3 has 13 amino acids. CDR1 and CDR2 from the germline V gene are SNHLY and FYNNEI. In DNA form, the CDR3 reads TGTGCCAGCAGTGACAGGGCCAATCAGCCCCAGCATTTT. As protein: CASSDRANQPQHF.

This sequence joins TRBV19 and TRBJ2-7, with 11 bases fitting TRBD2. Germline assignment: CDR1 LNHDA and CDR2 SQIVND (reference sequence). This CDR3 is 16 amino acids long. Trimming took 3 bases from V and 6 from J; bases not matched to a gene: 10. The CDR3 loop reads CASSITSGGPIGEQYF. The CDR3, as DNA: TGTGCCAGTAGTATTACTAGCGGGGGACCCATCGGCGAGCAGTACTTC.

The chain is built from TRBV2 and TRBJ2-3; TRBD2 might be the D (6 bases). The V gene's germline CDR1 is SNHLY and CDR2 FYNNEI. Deletions cut 6 bases from V and 1 base from J, with 8 bases between. The CDR3 has 13 residues. The DNA for the CDR3 is TGTGCCAGCAGAGGGACTGGCACAGATACGCAGTATTTT. Its protein product is CASRGTGTDTQYF.

The J gene is TRBJ2-3, the V gene TRBV28; D is undetermined. This CDR3 region has 12 residues. V was pared by 3 bases and J by 6 bases, with 7 bases between. Germline CDR1 and CDR2: MDHEN and SYDVKM. CDR3 DNA sequence: TGTGCCAGCAGTTTCTTCGTTGATACGCAGTATTTT. This sequence encodes CASSFFVDTQYF.

This clone came up a few times. The J gene is TRBJ2-7, the V gene TRBV18; tentative D call: TRBD1 (6 bases). The length of the CDR3 is 14 residues. Germline V gene sequence: CDR1 KGHSH, CDR2 LQKENI. Trimming took 0 bases from V and 3 from J, leaving 9 bases between them. The CDR3 is CASSPPNRVYEQYF. The CDR3 nucleotides read TGTGCCAGCTCACCACCAAACAGGGTCTACGAGCAGTACTTC. Filled out from reference TRBV18 and TRBJ2-7, the complete variable domain reads NAGVMQNPRHLVRRRGQEARLRCSPMKGHSHVYWYRQLPEEGLKFMVYLQKENIIDESGMPKERFSAEFPKEGPSILRIQQVVRGDSAAYFCASSPPNRVYEQYFGPGTRLTVT.

This chain connects TRBV28 to TRBJ2-7, with 8 bases fitting TRBD2. J lost 7 bases, V lost 8 bases, and 16 bases had no gene match. Germline values: CDR1 MDHEN, CDR2 SYDVKM. The CDR3 totals 15 residues. CDR3 nucleotide sequence: TGTGCCAGCGGAGTGATGGCGGGGGGTCGGAGGGAGCAGTACTTC. It is translated as CASGVMAGGRREQYF.

The genes are TRBV6-5 and TRBJ2-7; 8 bases fit TRBD1. This CDR3 is 14 amino acids long. Losses at the gene ends were 7 bases for V and 3 bases for J; bases not matched to a gene: 8. Germline-derived CDR1 and CDR2 are MNHEY and SVGAGI. The CDR3 DNA sequence: TGTGCCAGCAAAACCGGGACAGGAGACTACGAGCAGTACTTC. Protein sequence: CASKTGTGDYEQYF.

This clone was counted a few times. The chain uses TRBV7-8 and TRBJ1-5, with 8 bases that match TRBD1. This CDR3 region has 20 residues. CDR1 is SGHVS and CDR2 is FQNEAQ in the germline V gene. Trimming cost V 2 bases and J 2 bases; bases outside gene matches: 17. The CDR3 loop is CASSLSFLDREIWGNQPQHF. As DNA, the CDR3 is TGTGCCAGCAGCTTATCTTTTCTGGACAGGGAGATCTGGGGCAATCAGCCCCAGCATTTT.

J is TRBJ1-2 and V is TRBV2, with D possibly matching TRBD1 (5 bases). The CDR3 contains 16 residues. V dropped 6 bases and J dropped 6 bases, with 23 bases sitting between them. CDR1 is SNHLY and CDR2 is FYNNEI in the germline V gene. The CDR3 here is CASRSRQGAPADGYTF. The CDR3 nucleotides are TGTGCCAGCAGATCTAGGCAGGGTGCTCCGGCGGATGGCTACACCTTC.

This chain joins TRBV7-9 and TRBJ1-1, with D uncertain. Trimming left V 6 bases short and J 3 bases short, with 8 bases between. The CDR3 is made up of 12 amino acids. Germline V CDR1 and CDR2: SEHNR, FQNEAQ (reference sequence). CDR3 in amino acids: CASRRTDTEAFF. CDR3 nucleotides: TGTGCCAGCAGACGTACGGACACTGAAGCTTTCTTT.

This clone was counted a single time. This chain joins TRBV18 and TRBJ2-5; 11 bases agree with TRBD2. The CDR3 contains 15 residues. Per germline, CDR1 KGHSH and CDR2 LQKENI. V lost 5 bases and J lost 3; bases outside the gene matches: 5. The CDR3 bases are TGTGCCAGCTCAGAAACACTAGCGGGAGAAGAGACCCAGTACTTC. It encodes CASSETLAGEETQYF.

This chain uses TRBV7-2 with TRBJ2-2; D not resolved. This CDR3 is built from 16 residues. Germline loops: CDR1 SGHTA, CDR2 FQGNSA. The V end was cut by 1 base, the J end by 0 bases, with 9 bases between. CDR3 loop: CASSLGDSSNTGELFF. In nucleotides, the CDR3 is TGTGCCAGCAGCTTAGGCGATAGCTCGAACACCGGGGAGCTGTTTTTT. Filled out from reference TRBV7-2 and TRBJ2-2, the complete variable domain reads GAGVSQSPSNKVTEKGKDVELRCDPISGHTALYWYRQSLGQGLEFLIYFQGNSAPDKSGLPSDRFSAERTGGSVSTLTIQRTQQEDSAVYLCASSLGDSSNTGELFFGEGSRLTVL.

This chain links TRBV4-3 with TRBJ1-2, with 7 bases that match TRBD1. Per the germline V gene, CDR1 is LGHNA and CDR2 is YSLEER. Trimming took 0 bases from V and 4 from J; bases not matched to a gene: 2. This CDR3 is 14 amino acids long. For the CDR3, the DNA is TGCGCCAGCAGCCAAGACAGGGGGGCCTATGGCTACACCTTC. This codes for CASSQDRGAYGYTF.

The CDR3, as DNA: TGTGCCTGGTCCTTGGGCACAGAAGAGACCCAGTACTTC. This gives the protein CAWSLGTEETQYF. The chain joins TRBV30 to TRBJ2-5; D gene ambiguous. CDR3 size: 13 residues. The germline V and J ends were trimmed by 5 bases and 3 bases, with 13 bases remaining between them. CDR1 and CDR2 (germline): GTSNPN, SVGIG (reference sequence).

In DNA, the CDR3 is TGTGCCTGGAGTGTACCCCGGACAGGGGCGTACACAGATACGCAGTATTTT. Residues: CAWSVPRTGAYTDTQYF. The V call is TRBV30, the J call TRBJ2-3, with 9 bases that match TRBD1. V lost 0 bases, J lost 2 bases, and 9 bases stayed unmatched. Germline loops: CDR1 GTSNPN, CDR2 SVGIG (reference sequence). The CDR3 covers 17 residues.

The V call is TRBV2, the J call TRBJ2-1; 8 bases agree with TRBD1. This CDR3 spans 13 amino acids. Per the germline V gene, CDR1 is SNHLY and CDR2 is FYNNEI. V lost 11 bases and J lost 6; bases outside the gene matches: 9. CDR3 coding DNA: TGTGCCGTCCGGGACAGGCGCCTCAATGAGCAGTTCTTC. It encodes CAVRDRRLNEQFF.

This sequence joins TRBV5-1 and TRBJ1-5; 7 nucleotides match TRBD1. Germline V gene data show CDR1 as SGHRS and CDR2 as YFSETQ. With 4 bases clipped from V and 4 bases from J, the junction kept 5 bases outside the gene matches. CDR3 length: 14 amino acids. The CDR3, as DNA: TGCGCCAGCAGCCCCGGGACAGCGAATCAGCCCCAGCATTTT. Translated: CASSPGTANQPQHF. Full variable domain (remainder filled in from reference TRBV5-1 and TRBJ1-5): KAGVTQTPRYLIKTRGQQVTLSCSPISGHRSVSWYQQTPGQGLQFLFEYFSETQRNKGNFPGRFSGRQFSNSRSEMNVSTLELGDSALYLCASSPGTANQPQHFGDGTRLSIL.